This T cell receptor beta chain was found in a study of T cell responses to AZD1222 COVID-19 vaccine. Profiling relied on immunoSEQ multiplex PCR, and the TCRdb table lists in-frame clones only, not all of them. The data contain approximately 130,000 clones, approximately 93% of them singletons. Per the germline V gene, CDR1 is MGHRA and CDR2 is YSYEKL. V lost 4 bases, J lost 6 bases, and 5 bases stayed unmatched. This CDR3 contains 13 residues. The sequence was obtained from an adult in good health. The chain is built from TRBV4-1 and TRBJ1-2, with 7 bases lining up with TRBD1. Source: peripheral blood, taken on day 0 of AZD1222 vaccination. The CDR3 DNA sequence: TGCGCCAGCAGCCGTGGACAGGATGATGGCTACACCTTC. The encoded protein is CASSRGQDDGYTF.